This passage covers 19 T cell receptor beta chains from one sample sequenced in a study of T cell repertoires in cytomegalovirus infection. Antigen specificity for these receptors is unknown. TCRdb used MiXCR to reprocess the reads, holding one entry per CDR3 protein. The sample consists of 900,000 to 950,000 distinct CDR3 sequences, about 33% of them appearing once. This sample comprised cultured CD8+ T cells from PBMCs, obtained from culture after CMV antigen stimulation. The receptors originated from a human donor in good health (CMV status not recorded). Some clones in this sample may be carry-over from other donors' samples.

The chain recombines TRBV2 with TRBJ2-7; TRBD1 or TRBD2 may be the D gene (6 bases each). V was clipped by 7 bases and J by 7 bases, with 23 bases between them. The CDR3 spans 15 residues. Looked up from germline, CDR1 is SNHLY and CDR2 is FYNNEI. In DNA form, the CDR3 reads TGTGCCAGCACCATGACGGGGGCCTTACTCGGGGAGCAGTACGTC. This sequence encodes CASTMTGALLGEQYV.

This clonotype was counted a few times. The chain couples TRBV7-3 to TRBJ2-5; either TRBD1 or TRBD2 may fit D (6 bases each). Trimming stripped 2 bases from V and 2 bases from J, with 12 bases between. CDR1 SGHTA and CDR2 FQGTGA come from the germline V gene. This CDR3 is built from 15 residues. As DNA, the CDR3 is TGTGCCAGCAGCTTATACGGGGGCGTTCAAGAGACCCAGTACTTC. Translated, it gives CASSLYGGVQETQYF.

There are a few counts of this clonotype. This chain connects TRBV7-6 to TRBJ1-1; D is uncertain. Looked up from germline, CDR1 is SGHVS and CDR2 is FNYEAQ. The CDR3 length is 14 residues. V lost 7 bases and J lost 1, with 13 bases in between. The CDR3 region has the DNA TGTGCCAGCAACATTGGGTCTACGAACACTGAAGCTTTCTTT. The encoded protein is CASNIGSTNTEAFF.

This clonotype was seen a few times. The chain links TRBV15 to TRBJ2-5; 11 bases match TRBD2. Germline V gives CDR1 LNHNV, CDR2 YYDKDF (reference sequence). V lost 8 bases to trimming and J lost 5 bases; unmatched junction nucleotides: 7. The length of the CDR3 is 14 residues. The CDR3 loop reads CATYSGGARETQYF. The CDR3 DNA sequence: TGTGCCACCTATAGCGGGGGGGCCAGGGAGACCCAGTACTTC.

This chain joins TRBV5-6 and TRBJ2-7; possible D gene TRBD1, 6 bases. Per germline, CDR1 SGHDT and CDR2 YYEEEE. There are 13 residues in the CDR3. Trimming removed 9 bases from V and 4 bases from J, with 17 bases in between. The CDR3: CATYEEGEYEQYF. CDR3 DNA sequence: TGTGCCACCTATGAAGAGGGGGAATACGAGCAGTACTTC.

This clonotype was counted a few times. The chain joins TRBV12-3 or TRBV12-4 to TRBJ2-5; D uncertain. V lost 3 bases and J lost 5, with 22 bases in between. This CDR3 spans 17 amino acids. The CDR3 bases are TGTGCCAGCAGTTTTAACAGCCTGACTCCTTCCCGGGAGACCCAGTACTTC. It codes for CASSFNSLTPSRETQYF.

The CDR3 nucleotides read TGTGCCAGCAGTTATCGACAGACGAACACTGAAGCTTTCTTT. This translates into CASSYRQTNTEAFF. The chain has TRBV6-5 and TRBJ1-1, with D possibly being TRBD1 (5 bases). This CDR3 region has 14 residues. V was clipped by 3 bases and J by 1 base, with 9 bases between them. Germline values: CDR1 MNHEY, CDR2 SVGAGI.

This clonotype came up many times. V and J are TRBV7-8 and TRBJ2-2; no firm D call. The V end was cut by 8 bases, the J end by 4 bases, with 8 bases between. CDR3 size: 12 residues. CDR1 is SGHVS and CDR2 is FQNEAQ in the germline V gene. The CDR3 spells CASWFGTGELFF. The CDR3 DNA follows: TGTGCCAGCTGGTTTGGCACCGGGGAGCTGTTTTTT.

V and J are TRBV28 and TRBJ2-1; TRBD2 might be the D (5 bases). V was clipped by 2 bases and J by 8 bases, with 13 bases between them. The CDR3 covers 14 residues. Germline V gene sequence: CDR1 MDHEN, CDR2 SYDVKM. The CDR3 DNA follows: TGTGCCAGCAGTTTACTCGGGGTAGGTGATGAGCAGTTCTTC. It specifies CASSLLGVGDEQFF.

This clonotype was seen a few times. The V and J genes are TRBV5-5 and TRBJ2-7; D ambiguous. This CDR3 comprises 13 residues. CDR1 and CDR2 from the germline V gene are SGHKS and YYEKEE (reference sequence). V lost 6 bases and J lost 3, with 13 bases in between. The CDR3 protein is CASTDEVGYEQYV. The CDR3, as DNA: TGTGCCAGCACCGACGAAGTGGGCTACGAGCAGTACGTC.

This clonotype was seen only a few times. The chain recombines TRBV27 with TRBJ1-5; D is possibly TRBD1 (6 bases). Germline V gene data show CDR1 as MNHEY and CDR2 as SMNVEV (reference sequence). V was trimmed by 0 bases and J by 5 bases, leaving 17 bases between them. The CDR3 length is 17 residues. CDR3 sequence reads: CASSLSGGYGKDQPQHF. DNA for the CDR3: TGTGCCAGCAGTTTATCAGGGGGATACGGTAAGGATCAGCCCCAGCATTTT.

This clonotype was observed at least ten times. V usage is TRBV7-2 and J usage is TRBJ2-7; 10 bases fit TRBD1. CDR1 is SGHTA, CDR2 FQGNSA, per germline. The CDR3 totals 16 residues. The junction had 5 bases not matched to a gene; V was cut back by 0 bases and J by 3 bases. CDR3 nucleotide sequence: TGTGCCAGCAGCTTAGCTTCCGGGGACAGGGGCTACGAGCAGTACTTC. Residues: CASSLASGDRGYEQYF.

As for this clonotype: A much bigger clone sits one base away, suggesting this may be a read error. The chain combines TRBV27 with TRBJ2-3; D is ambiguous. Trimming removed 6 bases at V and 0 bases at J, with 10 bases between. CDR3 length equals 14 residues. Germline V CDR1 and CDR2: MNHEY, SMNVEV (reference sequence). Here the CDR3 DNA reads TGTGCCAGCAGCTCTTGGCCCAGCACAGATACGCAGTATTTT. It codes for CASSSWPSTDTQYF.

This rearrangement joins TRBV27 to TRBJ1-1, with 7 bases that match TRBD1. J lost 1 base, V lost 7 bases, and 6 bases had no gene match. The germline V gene has CDR1 MNHEY and CDR2 SMNVEV (reference sequence). The CDR3 runs 14 residues. CDR3 residues: CASTPTGPNTEAFF. For the CDR3, the DNA is TGTGCCAGCACCCCGACAGGGCCGAACACTGAAGCTTTCTTT.

The rearrangement links TRBV6-5 to TRBJ2-5; TRBD2 matches at 11 bases. The V and J ends lost 7 bases and 4 bases, in that order; junction bases with no gene match: 8. Germline V lookup: CDR1 MNHEY, CDR2 SVGAGI. This CDR3 comprises 15 residues. The CDR3 sequence: CASTLSGGAVETQYF. The CDR3 DNA follows: TGTGCCAGCACCCTTAGCGGGGGGGCCGTAGAGACCCAGTACTTC.

This clonotype was counted only a few times. V usage is TRBV12-3 or TRBV12-4 and J usage is TRBJ2-2; no clear D. The CDR3 sequence is 16 residues long. Trimming removed 4 bases at V and 4 bases at J, with 16 bases between. CDR3 DNA sequence: TGTGCCAGCAGTTCGATCCGGGCCTCCCCCACCGGGGAGCTGTTTTTT. It specifies CASSSIRASPTGELFF.

Details on this clonotype: With a much larger clone just one base away, this may be a read error. This rearrangement joins TRBV4-2 to TRBJ2-2; possibly TRBD2 for D (6 bases). V gave up 1 base and J gave up 1 base, with 19 bases separating them. Germline V gene sequence: CDR1 LGHNA, CDR2 YNFKEQ. The CDR3 is 19 residues long. In DNA, the CDR3 is TGTGCCAGCAGCCAAGGGTGGGGGGACCACCATATGAACACCGGGGAGCTGTTTTTT. Its translation: CASSQGWGDHHMNTGELFF.

This clonotype was seen at least ten times. The chain is built from TRBV7-2 and TRBJ2-3; D uncertain. Germline loops: CDR1 SGHTA, CDR2 FQGNSA. This CDR3 is 17 amino acids long. V lost 1 base and J 0 bases, leaving 14 bases between the germline ends. In DNA, the CDR3 is TGTGCCAGCAGCTTAGTGGGTGGGATAGACAGCACAGATACGCAGTATTTT. As protein: CASSLVGGIDSTDTQYF.

This clonotype was picked up many times. This chain links TRBV7-8 with TRBJ1-5, with 8 bases aligning to TRBD1. CDR3 length equals 15 residues. V gave up 6 bases and J gave up 4 bases; unmatched junction bases: 8. Germline values: CDR1 SGHVS, CDR2 FQNEAQ. The CDR3 spells CASRQGESINQPQHF. The CDR3 DNA sequence: TGTGCCAGCAGACAGGGGGAGTCGATAAATCAGCCCCAGCATTTT. The full variable domain, in which reference TRBV7-8 and TRBJ1-5 provide the parts outside the CDR3, is GAGVSQSPRYKVAKRGQDVALRCDPISGHVSLFWYQQALGQGPEFLTYFQNEAQLDKSGLPSDRFFAERPEGSVSTLKIQRTQQEDSAVYLCASRQGESINQPQHFGDGTRLSIL.